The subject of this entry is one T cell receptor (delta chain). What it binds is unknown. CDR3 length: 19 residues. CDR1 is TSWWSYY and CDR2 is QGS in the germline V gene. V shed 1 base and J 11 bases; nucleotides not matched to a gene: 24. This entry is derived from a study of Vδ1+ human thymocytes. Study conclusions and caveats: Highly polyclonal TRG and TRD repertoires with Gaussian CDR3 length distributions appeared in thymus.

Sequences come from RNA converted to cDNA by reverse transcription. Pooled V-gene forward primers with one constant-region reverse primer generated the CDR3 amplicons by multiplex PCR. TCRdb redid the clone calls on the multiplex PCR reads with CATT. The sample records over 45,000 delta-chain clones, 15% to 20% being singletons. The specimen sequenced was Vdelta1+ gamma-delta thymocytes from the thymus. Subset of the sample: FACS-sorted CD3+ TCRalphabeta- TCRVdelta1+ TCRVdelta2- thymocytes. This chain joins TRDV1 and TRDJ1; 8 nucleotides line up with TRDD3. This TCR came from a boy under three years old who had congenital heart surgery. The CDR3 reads CALGERLLHVLGGRAGLIF. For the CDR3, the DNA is TGTGCTCTTGGGGAACGGCTCCTACATGTACTGGGGGGGCGAGCCGGGCTCATCTTT.